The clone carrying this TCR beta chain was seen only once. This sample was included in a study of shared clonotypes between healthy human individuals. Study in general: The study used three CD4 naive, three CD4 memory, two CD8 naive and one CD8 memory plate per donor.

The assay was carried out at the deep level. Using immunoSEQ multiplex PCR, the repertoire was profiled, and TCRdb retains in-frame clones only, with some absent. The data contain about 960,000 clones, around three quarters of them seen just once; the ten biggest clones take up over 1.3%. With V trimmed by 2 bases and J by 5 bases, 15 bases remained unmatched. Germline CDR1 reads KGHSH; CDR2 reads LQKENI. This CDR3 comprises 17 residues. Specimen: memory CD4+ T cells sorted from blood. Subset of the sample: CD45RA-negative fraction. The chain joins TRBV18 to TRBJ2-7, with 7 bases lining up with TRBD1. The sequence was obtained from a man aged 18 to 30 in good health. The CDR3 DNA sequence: TGTGCCAGCTCACCAGTAATGACAGGGAAAAGGTTCAACGAGCAGTACTTC. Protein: CASSPVMTGKRFNEQYF.